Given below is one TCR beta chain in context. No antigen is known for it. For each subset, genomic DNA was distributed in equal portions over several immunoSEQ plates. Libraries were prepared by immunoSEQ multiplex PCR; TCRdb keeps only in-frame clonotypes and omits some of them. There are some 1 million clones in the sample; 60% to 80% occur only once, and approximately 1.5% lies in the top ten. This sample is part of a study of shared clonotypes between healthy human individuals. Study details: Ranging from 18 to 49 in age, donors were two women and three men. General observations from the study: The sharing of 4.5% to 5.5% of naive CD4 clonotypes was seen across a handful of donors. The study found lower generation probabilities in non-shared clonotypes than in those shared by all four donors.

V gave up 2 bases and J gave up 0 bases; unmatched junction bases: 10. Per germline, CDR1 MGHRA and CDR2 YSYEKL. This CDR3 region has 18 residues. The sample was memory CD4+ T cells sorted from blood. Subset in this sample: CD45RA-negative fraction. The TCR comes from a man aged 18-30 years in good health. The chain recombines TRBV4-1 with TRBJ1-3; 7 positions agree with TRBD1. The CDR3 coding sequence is TGCGCCAGCAGCCAACTCTTGGGACAGATTTCCTCTGGAAACACCATATATTTT. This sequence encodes CASSQLLGQISSGNTIYF.